This entry lists 13 T cell receptor beta chains sequenced from one sample in a study of blood T cell repertoires in COVID-19. The assay was immunoSEQ multiplex PCR, and TCRdb's table has in-frame clones only and misses some. The sample shows some 110,000 clones, around 76% of them seen only once. The sequencing input was peripheral blood. All receptors come from a woman in her 70s with acute or convalescent COVID-19.

This chain joins TRBV7-9 and TRBJ1-4, with 9 positions matching TRBD1. The CDR3 consists of 16 residues. Germline V lookup: CDR1 SEHNR, CDR2 FQNEAQ (reference sequence). J lost 3 bases, V lost 5 bases, and 7 bases had no gene match. Written as DNA, the CDR3 is TGTGCCAGCAGCCTTCTAGGACAGGGGTCTAATGAAAAACTGTTTTTT. This encodes CASSLLGQGSNEKLFF.

The chain links TRBV28 to TRBJ1-4; 10 nucleotides match TRBD1. CDR1 is MDHEN and CDR2 is SYDVKM in the germline V gene. The CDR3 runs 18 residues. V shed 2 bases, J shed 6 bases, and the junction held 12 bases outside the gene matches. The CDR3 DNA is TGTGCCAGCAGTTTAAGCCGGGACAGGGGTGGATGGGATGAAAAACTGTTTTTT. Its translation is CASSLSRDRGGWDEKLFF.

This chain uses TRBV18 with TRBJ1-3, with D tentatively TRBD1 (5 bases). This CDR3 region has 15 residues. CDR1 is KGHSH, CDR2 LQKENI, per germline. Trimming removed 6 bases at V and 0 bases at J, with 12 bases between. In nucleotides, the CDR3 is TGTGCCAGCTCCCGGGAGGGACGCTCTGGAAACACCATATATTTT. Translating it yields CASSREGRSGNTIYF.

The chain couples TRBV6-2 or TRBV6-3 to TRBJ2-3; possibly TRBD1 for D (5 bases). The CDR3 sequence is 13 residues long. Trimming took off 7 bases at V and 7 bases at J, with 15 bases between the two ends. Germline V CDR1 and CDR2: MNHEY, SVGEGT. The CDR3 is CASTPLLGHTQYF. The DNA of the CDR3 is TGTGCCAGCACCCCCTTGCTGGGGCATACGCAGTATTTT.

This chain links TRBV19 with TRBJ2-7; 8 bases are shared with TRBD1. This CDR3 spans 14 amino acids. The V gene end was trimmed by 3 bases and the J gene end by 4 bases; junction bases not matched to a gene: 5. Germline CDR1 reads LNHDA; CDR2 reads SQIVND (reference sequence). The CDR3 spells CASSIRTGWYEQYF. The CDR3 coding sequence is TGTGCCAGTAGTATCAGGACAGGGTGGTACGAGCAGTACTTC.

CDR3 region: CASSLVTEGDTQYF. The CDR3 region has the DNA TGCGCCAGCAGCTTGGTCACAGAGGGAGATACGCAGTATTTT. V and J are TRBV5-1 and TRBJ2-3, with a possible D match to TRBD2 (5 bases). Trimming left V 0 bases short and J 5 bases short, with 10 bases between. CDR3 length equals 14 residues. In germline, CDR1 is SGHRS, CDR2 YFSETQ. The full variable domain, completed using reference TRBV5-1 and TRBJ2-3, is KAGVTQTPRYLIKTRGQQVTLSCSPISGHRSVSWYQQTPGQGLQFLFEYFSETQRNKGNFPGRFSGRQFSNSRSEMNVSTLELGDSALYLCASSLVTEGDTQYFGPGTRLTVL.

The CDR3 sequence is CASRGQGITEAFF. In nucleotides, the CDR3 is TGTGCCAGCAGGGGACAGGGCATTACTGAAGCTTTCTTT. This sequence joins TRBV6-6 and TRBJ1-1; 9 bases are shared with TRBD1. The CDR3 is 13 residues long. The ends lost 6 bases at V and 5 bases at J; junction bases unmatched: 4. Germline CDR1 reads MNHNY; CDR2 reads SVGAGI (reference sequence).

This chain connects TRBV11-2 to TRBJ2-3, with 10 bases fitting TRBD1. The CDR3 extends over 15 amino acids. Germline CDR1 reads SGHAT; CDR2 reads FQNNGV. Germline trimming cut 5 bases from V and 3 bases from J; bases unmatched to any gene: 5. CDR3 bases: TGTGCCAGCAGCCGCCGGGACAGGGGAACAGATACGCAGTATTTT. Amino acid sequence: CASSRRDRGTDTQYF.

This clone has a handful of counts. This rearrangement joins TRBV5-6 to TRBJ2-2, with D unresolved. The ends were cut back, 2 bases at V and 2 bases at J, with 10 bases in the middle. CDR1 and CDR2 from the germline V gene are SGHDT and YYEEEE. The CDR3 is 15 amino acids. The CDR3 DNA reads as TGTGCCAGCAGCTTAGCCAGGCGAAACACCGGGGAGCTGTTTTTT. The encoded protein is CASSLARRNTGELFF.

The rearrangement links TRBV19 to TRBJ2-7, with D maybe TRBD1 (5 bases). The CDR3 has 14 amino acids. V lost 3 bases and J 2 bases, leaving 11 bases between the germline ends. Per the germline V gene, CDR1 is LNHDA and CDR2 is SQIVND (reference sequence). CDR3 nucleotide sequence: TGTGCCAGTAGTATCGCGGCGGACACCTACGAGCAGTACTTC. This codes for CASSIAADTYEQYF.

The chain has TRBV5-1 and TRBJ1-1; weak D call: TRBD1 (6 bases). This CDR3 has 13 residues. Germline CDR1 reads SGHRS; CDR2 reads YFSETQ. V lost 5 bases to trimming and J lost 2 bases, with 10 bases between them. This CDR3 reads CASRQTGNTEAFF. CDR3 DNA: TGCGCCAGCAGGCAGACAGGTAACACTGAAGCTTTCTTT.

This chain links TRBV9 with TRBJ1-3; D ambiguous. V was clipped by 0 bases and J by 0 bases, with 4 bases between them. Germline CDR1 reads SGDLS; CDR2 reads YYNGEE. The CDR3 is 14 residues long. In nucleotides, the CDR3 is TGTGCCAGCAGCGTAGACAGCTCTGGAAACACCATATATTTT. Translation gives CASSVDSSGNTIYF.

This chain links TRBV7-8 with TRBJ1-5, with TRBD1 as a possible D gene (5 bases). Germline-derived CDR1 and CDR2 are SGHVS and FQNEAQ. The ends were cut back, 4 bases at V and 4 bases at J, with 14 bases in the middle. The length of the CDR3 is 15 residues. The chain's CDR3 is CASSSAAGKNQPQHF. DNA for the CDR3: TGTGCCAGCAGCTCAGCGGCAGGGAAGAATCAGCCCCAGCATTTT.